Listed below are T cell receptor beta chains from one sample, sequenced in a study of sequential checkpoint blockade in melanoma. The method was immunoSEQ multiplex PCR; TCRdb's version includes in-frame clones alone and lacks a portion of them. The table has more than 30,000 clones, roughly 32% seen once. Sequences were derived from tumor tissue (inferred from file names), sampled from a patient given nivolumab and ipilimumab in sequence. The receptors were gathered from a human donor with melanoma. CDR3s include the opening cysteine and the closing phenylalanine or tryptophan. Each record gives: J gene, clone size, V gene, D gene, CDR3 DNA, CDR3 protein. The D gene is left open where the match is weak. The size field is filled for only some rows; it gives once, few, many or a size class.

TRBJ1-4,.,TRBV6-8,.,TGTGCCAGCAAAGAGATTACGGCGAATGAAAAACTGTTTTTT,CASKEITANEKLFF
TRBJ2-7,few,TRBV11-3,TRBD2,TGTGCCAGCAGCTTAGTAGTAGCGGGGGGCTACGAGCAGTACTTC,CASSLVVAGGYEQYF
TRBJ2-7,.,TRBV30,.,TGTGCCTGGAGTGAGGGGGTCTACGAGCAGTACTTC,CAWSEGVYEQYF
TRBJ1-5,few,TRBV19,TRBD1,TGTGCCAGTAGTCTTGGGACAGGCAATCAGCCCCAGCATTTT,CASSLGTGNQPQHF
TRBJ1-1,few,TRBV30,.,TGTGCCTGGAGAAATTATCAGAAAGCTTTCTTT,CAWRNYQKAFF
TRBJ2-7,.,TRBV18,.,TGTGCCAGCTCCCGGACCTTGGTGGACGAGCAGTACTTC,CASSRTLVDEQYF
TRBJ2-3,few,TRBV7-6,.,TGTGCCAGCAGCGCATTACAGCAGGTGTTGTCGGATACGCAGTATTTT,CASSALQQVLSDTQYF
TRBJ1-2,.,TRBV4-1,.,TGCGCCAGCAGCCAAGATAGGGGGGGCTCGTTGGGCTACACCTTC,CASSQDRGGSLGYTF
TRBJ2-7,.,TRBV9,TRBD2,TGTGCCAGCAGCGGACTAGCGGGAGGATACGAGCAGTACTTC,CASSGLAGGYEQYF
TRBJ2-3,once,TRBV25-1,.,TGTGCCAGCAGTGAAAGAGGGCGGGCCACAGATACGCAGTATTTT,CASSERGRATDTQYF
TRBJ2-2,.,TRBV5-1,.,TGCGCCAGCAGCGTATCTGTGTCCGCAACCGGGGAGCTGTTTTTT,CASSVSVSATGELFF
TRBJ1-2,.,TRBV19,.,TGTGCCAGTAGTATTGACGGACCGTTCTACGGCTACACCTTC,CASSIDGPFYGYTF
TRBJ1-2,few,TRBV9,.,TGTGCCAGCAGCGTAGAAAGGGGCGGTATGGATGGCTACACCTTC,CASSVERGGMDGYTF
TRBJ1-2,few,TRBV6-8,.,TGTGCCAGCAGGATGGACAGAAACTATGGCTACACCTTC,CASRMDRNYGYTF